This TCR beta chain was documented in a study of early T cells in non-severe SARS-CoV-2 infection. Whole-study context: Sequencing was performed on bulk RNA from unsorted whole blood, leaving chains unpaired. General study points: The study's VDJdb matching favored anti-spike CD8 responses and missed private and CD4 specificities.

The length of the CDR3 is 16 residues. Trimming removed 1 base from V and 0 bases from J; junction bases left unmatched: 4. CDR1 is GTSNPN and CDR2 is SVGIG in the germline V gene (reference sequence). For this clonotype: No antigen is known for it.

Unique molecular identifiers were attached to individual cDNA molecules. TCRdb re-analysed the 5' RACE reads in MiXCR, keeping a single row per CDR3 protein. The top ten hold around 5% of the sample, which has roughly 46,000 distinct CDR3 sequences, about 5.2% seen once. The sequence derives from an adult who was a healthcare worker with PCR-confirmed SARS-CoV-2 infection or an uninfected control (not recorded which). The chain has TRBV30 and TRBJ2-3; 10 bases align to TRBD2. The specimen comprised whole blood, sampled at baseline. The CDR3 sequence is CAWSGWTSGSTDTQYF. For the CDR3, the DNA is TGTGCCTGGAGTGGCTGGACTAGCGGTAGCACAGATACGCAGTATTTT.